This T cell receptor beta chain is drawn from a study of cytomegalovirus exposure and HLA in healthy donors. Turning to the study itself: Membership in the Caucasian-associated ancestry cluster was found for around 85% of 300 to 400 genotyped donors.

Study-level results: Later, TCR association rates were found to vary by HLA locus, highest for DRB1 and lowest for HLA-C. A link between a missense DCLRE1C variant and TCR beta V- and J-gene trimming emerged from a later analysis.

Vbeta (60) and Jbeta (13) primers were used in the PCR. Assay used: immunoSEQ multiplex PCR; TCRdb lists only in-frame clones, some missing. The data contain about 63,000 clones, roughly nine tenths of them singletons. For this clone: The antigen is not known.

The origin of this receptor is a woman under 40 in good health and CMV-seropositive. Source material: PBMCs.

The CDR3 is CASSPQVTGGKVGYGYTF. DNA of the CDR3: TGTGCCAGCAGCCCCCAAGTTACAGGGGGAAAAGTAGGATATGGCTACACCTTC. The V gene is TRBV5-4, the J gene TRBJ1-2, with 8 nucleotides matching TRBD1. J lost 5 bases, V lost 4 bases, and 19 bases had no gene match. Germline values: CDR1 SGHNT, CDR2 YYREEE (reference sequence). The CDR3 runs to 18 residues.